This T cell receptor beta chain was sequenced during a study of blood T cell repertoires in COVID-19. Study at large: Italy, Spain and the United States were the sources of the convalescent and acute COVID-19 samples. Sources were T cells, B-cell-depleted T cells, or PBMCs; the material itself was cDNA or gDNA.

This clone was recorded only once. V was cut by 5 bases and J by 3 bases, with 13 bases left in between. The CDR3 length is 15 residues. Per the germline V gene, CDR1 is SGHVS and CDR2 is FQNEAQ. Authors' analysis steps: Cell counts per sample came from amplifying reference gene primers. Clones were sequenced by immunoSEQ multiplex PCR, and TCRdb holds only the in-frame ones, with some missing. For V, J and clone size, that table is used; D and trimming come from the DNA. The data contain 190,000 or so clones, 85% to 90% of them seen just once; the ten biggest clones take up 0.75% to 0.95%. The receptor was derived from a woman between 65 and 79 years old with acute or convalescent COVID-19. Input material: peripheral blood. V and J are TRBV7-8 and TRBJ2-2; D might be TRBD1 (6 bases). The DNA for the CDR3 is TGTGCCAGCAGCCTCGGGACAACGCACACCGGGGAGCTGTTTTTT. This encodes CASSLGTTHTGELFF.